The present T cell receptor beta chain was sequenced within a study of cytomegalovirus exposure and HLA in healthy donors. The ends were cut back, 4 bases at V and 4 bases at J, with 10 bases in the middle. CDR1 is GTSNPN, CDR2 SVGIG, per germline (reference sequence). The CDR3 loop spans 12 amino acids. The primer mix had 60 Vbeta and 13 Jbeta primers. Sequencing was performed with immunoSEQ multiplex PCR; in TCRdb, only in-frame clones are kept and a portion is missing. In the table there are about 270,000 clones, around 65% of which are singletons. The receptor's source is a female donor in good health and CMV-seronegative. What was sequenced was PBMCs. The chain links TRBV30 to TRBJ1-1; unclear D gene. CDR3 coding DNA: TGTGCCTGGACGGCGAGGGCCACTGAAGCTTTCTTT. Amino acid sequence: CAWTARATEAFF.